This T cell receptor (beta chain) is from a study of blood T cell repertoires in COVID-19. Germline V CDR1 and CDR2: SGHVS, FQNEAQ. Trimming at V came to 10 bases and at J to 6 bases, leaving 18 bases not matched to a gene. The CDR3 sequence is 16 residues long. As originally analysed: Scientists estimated how many nucleated cells there were by amplifying reference gene primers. TCRdb keeps only in-frame clones here, not all; method: immunoSEQ multiplex PCR. V, J and clone size derive from that table, while D and trimming were established from the DNA sequence. The sample comprises approximately 470,000 clones, roughly 88% of which are singletons, and under 4% rests with the top ten.

Sequencing input: peripheral blood. The chain uses TRBV7-8 and TRBJ2-3; 8 positions match TRBD2. The clonotype originates from a human donor in a cohort sampled during active COVID-19. This chain's CDR3 is CAITGGLLRFVDTQYF. CDR3 DNA sequence: TGTGCCATCACGGGGGGGCTCCTTCGGTTCGTGGATACGCAGTATTTT.